The 16 T cell receptor beta chains in this list originate from one sample, sequenced in a study of cytomegalovirus exposure and HLA in healthy donors. PCR employed 60 Vbeta and 13 Jbeta primers. Using immunoSEQ multiplex PCR, the repertoire was profiled, and TCRdb retains in-frame clones only, with some absent. The repertoire holds about 150,000 clones, with around 74% as singletons. The sequencing sample was made of PBMCs. These TCRs come from a man in his fifties in good health and CMV-seropositive.

The rearrangement links TRBV15 to TRBJ1-4; TRBD1 might be the D (5 bases). The CDR3 spans 14 residues. Trimming took 6 bases from V and 7 from J, leaving 15 bases between them. Germline values: CDR1 LNHNV, CDR2 YYDKDF (reference sequence). CDR3 loop: CATSLAGGFEKLFF. CDR3 nucleotide sequence: TGTGCCACCAGTCTTGCGGGGGGATTTGAAAAACTGTTTTTT.

V and J are TRBV28 and TRBJ1-3, with TRBD1 matching 8 bases. The CDR3 spans 19 residues. V was pared by 1 base and J by 0 bases, with 11 bases of the junction left unmatched. Germline CDR1 is MDHEN and CDR2 is SYDVKM. This CDR3 reads CASSLLPGQGPSSGNTIYF. Here the CDR3 DNA reads TGTGCCAGCAGTTTATTACCCGGACAGGGTCCCTCCTCTGGAAACACCATATATTTT.

The chain uses TRBV10-2 and TRBJ2-7; 8 bases map to TRBD2. Germline V lookup: CDR1 WSHSY, CDR2 SAAADI. V shed 7 bases and J 5 bases; nucleotides not matched to a gene: 7. The CDR3 covers 13 residues. In nucleotides, the CDR3 is TGCGCCAGCAACGGGAGGGCCGCCCACGAGCAGTACTTC. Protein product: CASNGRAAHEQYF.

The chain recombines TRBV5-4 with TRBJ2-2; 8 bases map to TRBD1. Unmatched junction bases numbered 7, after V lost 6 bases and J lost 3 bases. This CDR3 has 15 amino acids. From germline, CDR1 is SGHNT and CDR2 YYREEE (reference sequence). DNA for the CDR3: TGTGCCAGCACCTCACAGGGGGGATACACCGGGGAGCTGTTTTTT. Translation gives CASTSQGGYTGELFF.

This rearrangement joins TRBV30 to TRBJ2-1, with 8 bases aligning to TRBD2. The junction had 9 bases not matched to a gene; V was cut back by 0 bases and J by 8 bases. Germline values: CDR1 GTSNPN, CDR2 SVGIG (reference sequence). This CDR3 has 15 amino acids. This CDR3 is CAWSVMSGGRYEQFF. For the CDR3, the DNA is TGTGCCTGGAGTGTGATGAGCGGGGGAAGGTATGAGCAGTTCTTC. Full variable domain (outside the CDR3, taken from reference TRBV30 and TRBJ2-1): SQTIHQWPATLVQPVGSPLSLECTVEGTSNPNLYWYRQAAGRGLQLLFYSVGIGQISSEVPQNLSASRPQDRQFILSSKKLLLSDSGFYLCAWSVMSGGRYEQFFGPGTRLTVL.

The rearrangement uses TRBV6-1 and TRBJ2-3; D possibly corresponds to TRBD2 (5 bases). The CDR3 extends over 16 amino acids. Germline V gene sequence: CDR1 MNHNS, CDR2 SASEGT. The V end was cut by 0 bases, the J end by 0 bases, with 10 bases between. The CDR3 nucleotides read TGTGCCAGCAGTGAAGCGCGGGTTTCTAGCACAGATACGCAGTATTTT. This encodes CASSEARVSSTDTQYF.

This chain joins TRBV10-3 and TRBJ2-1; 7 nucleotides match TRBD2. J gave up 9 bases and V 0 bases, and 11 bases lay outside the gene matches. The CDR3 spans 16 residues. Germline loops: CDR1 ENHRY, CDR2 SYGVKD. The CDR3 sequence is CAISESGSSTGGEQFF. The CDR3 DNA is TGTGCCATCAGTGAGTCGGGGTCCTCAACGGGGGGTGAGCAGTTCTTC.

The V and J genes are TRBV6-5 and TRBJ2-7, with 10 bases matching TRBD1. The CDR3 length is 15 residues. Unmatched junction bases numbered 7, after V lost 5 bases and J lost 3 bases. CDR1 is MNHEY and CDR2 is SVGAGI in the germline V gene. CDR3 in amino acids: CASSRTGTGDYEQYF. CDR3 DNA sequence: TGTGCCAGCAGTCGGACCGGGACAGGGGACTACGAGCAGTACTTC.

The V call is TRBV30, the J call TRBJ2-6; TRBD1 matches 8 bases. The CDR3 extends over 17 amino acids. Germline V lookup: CDR1 GTSNPN, CDR2 SVGIG (reference sequence). Trimming at V came to 7 bases and at J to 0 bases, leaving 11 bases not matched to a gene. The CDR3, as DNA: TGTGCCTCGAGCCCAGGGGGCCTAAGCTCTGGGGCCAACGTCCTGACTTTC. The encoded protein is CASSPGGLSSGANVLTF.

The table lists this clone with a count of one. The chain joins TRBV2 to TRBJ2-2, with a possible D match to TRBD2 (5 bases). The V and J ends lost 4 bases and 5 bases respectively, with 17 bases between them. Germline CDR1 and CDR2: SNHLY and FYNNEI. The CDR3 totals 16 residues. The CDR3 reads CASSVSALLRTGELFF. The CDR3 nucleotides are TGTGCCAGCAGTGTTAGCGCCCTTTTGCGGACCGGGGAGCTGTTTTTT.

This chain connects TRBV28 to TRBJ1-3; TRBD1 might be the D (5 bases). V lost 11 bases and J lost 2, with 13 bases in between. The V gene's germline CDR1 is MDHEN and CDR2 SYDVKM. The CDR3 sequence is 13 residues long. The CDR3 loop is CAVEGAPGNTIYF. The CDR3 nucleotides read TGTGCCGTTGAAGGGGCGCCTGGAAACACCATATATTTT.

This sequence joins TRBV15 and TRBJ2-7, with a tentative D call TRBD1 (6 bases). This CDR3 spans 15 amino acids. Trimming left V 0 bases short and J 0 bases short, with 9 bases between. Germline V CDR1 and CDR2: LNHNV, YYDKDF (reference sequence). CDR3 DNA sequence: TGTGCCACCAGCAGAGAAGGGGGATCCTCCTACGAGCAGTACTTC. This translates into CATSREGGSSYEQYF.

This rearrangement joins TRBV27 to TRBJ2-1, with D possibly being TRBD1 (6 bases). The CDR3 consists of 14 residues. CDR1 is MNHEY, CDR2 SMNVEV, per germline (reference sequence). Trimming shortened V by 5 bases and J by 7 bases, and 15 bases separated the two germline ends. CDR3 sequence: CASSTRGGWNEQFF. For the CDR3, the DNA is TGTGCCAGCAGTACCCGAGGGGGTTGGAATGAGCAGTTCTTC.

The CDR3 protein is CSVEDFGTSGRLRETQYF. In nucleotides, the CDR3 is TGCAGCGTTGAAGATTTCGGGACTAGCGGGAGATTGAGGGAGACCCAGTACTTC. The genes are TRBV29-1 and TRBJ2-5; 14 nucleotides agree with TRBD2. The CDR3 covers 18 residues. Germline CDR1 is SQVTM and CDR2 is ANQGSEA. The junction had 11 bases not matched to a gene; V was cut back by 0 bases and J by 5 bases.

V is TRBV6-6 and J is TRBJ2-1, with D hard to call. V lost 0 bases, J lost 8 bases, and 11 bases lay in between. The CDR3 covers 14 residues. Per germline, CDR1 MNHNY and CDR2 SVGAGI (reference sequence). DNA of the CDR3: TGTGCCAGCAGTTACTCGAGGTGGCGCGATGAGCAGTTCTTC. This codes for CASSYSRWRDEQFF.

The chain combines TRBV28 with TRBJ2-3; 7 positions match TRBD2. The CDR3 runs to 16 residues. V lost 7 bases and J lost 3; bases outside the gene matches: 13. Germline V gives CDR1 MDHEN, CDR2 SYDVKM. The CDR3 DNA reads as TGTGCCAGCACCGACGCTCCGGGTAGCGGGACAGATACGCAGTATTTT. Translating it yields CASTDAPGSGTDTQYF.